Here is one T cell receptor (beta chain) with its context. This specimen belongs to a study of blood T cell repertoires in COVID-19. Germline V gives CDR1 LGHDT, CDR2 YNNKEL (reference sequence). The CDR3 consists of 23 residues. V lost 0 bases to trimming and J lost 0 bases; unmatched junction nucleotides: 22. The protocol was immunoSEQ multiplex PCR, while the TCRdb copy is restricted to in-frame clones and leaves out a portion. The profile shows 150,000 to 200,000 clones, around four fifths of them singletons. The J gene is TRBJ2-2, the V gene TRBV3-1 (or the pseudogene TRBV3-2), with 7 positions matching TRBD2. This sequence was found in a woman aged 35 to 49 with acute or convalescent COVID-19. Sequenced material: peripheral blood. The CDR3, as DNA: TGTGCCAGCAGCCAAGATCTGTTGGGAGGAGCGGGGCTTCTTACCACGAACACCGGGGAGCTGTTTTTT. Encoded protein: CASSQDLLGGAGLLTTNTGELFF.